Listed here is a single TCR beta chain. Its antigen is currently unknown. This record belongs to a study of cytomegalovirus exposure and HLA in healthy donors. Whole-study results and caveats: Immune exposure information available was restricted to CMV serostatus. Using a false discovery rate of 0.05, a later analysis showed that around 16,000 TCR beta sequences were associated with HLA alleles.

The study ran its PCR with 60 Vbeta and 13 Jbeta primers. In the original processing: The authors later counted around 80 million unique TCR beta chains, some 11 million of them shared. Method: immunoSEQ multiplex PCR; TCRdb's copy keeps in-frame clones and lacks some. V and J calls and clone size are copied from that table; D and trimming were computed from the DNA. This table holds around 110,000 clones, 70% found once. The sample was PBMCs. This TCR was recovered from a young man in good health and CMV-seropositive.

The CDR3: CASGLVTAGNTIYF. For the CDR3, the DNA is TGTGCTAGTGGTTTGGTCACTGCCGGAAACACCATATATTTT. The V call is TRBV12-5, the J call TRBJ1-3, with no clear D. Germline CDR1 LGHNT, CDR2 FRNRAP. Deletions cut 0 bases from V and 4 bases from J, with 7 bases between. This CDR3 region has 14 residues.